The 19 T cell receptor beta chains below all came from one sample that was sequenced in a study of regulatory T cells in long-lasting Graves disease. Assembly of TCR beta libraries relied on iRepertoire HTBI primers together with Arm-PCR of CDR3 regions. Each CDR3 protein gets one entry after TCRdb re-called the multiplex PCR reads with MiXCR. Of just over 600,000 distinct CDR3 sequences in the sample, roughly 16% are singletons; the top ten hold roughly 18%. Stated time point: newly diagnosed GD, antithyroid drugs for less than 3 months. The TCR library used RNA extracted from PBMCs. This sample also appeared in a second study, on T cells in Graves' hyperthyroidism and ophthalmopathy.

The sample in question was peripheral blood mononuclear cells (PBMCs), obtained at new diagnosis, from a patient treated with antithyroid drugs. The origin of the receptors is a woman aged 25 to 39 with Graves disease.

This clonotype was seen many times. The V call is TRBV11-2, the J call TRBJ2-5; D is undetermined. In germline, CDR1 is SGHAT, CDR2 FQNNGV. The CDR3 covers 14 residues. Trimming shortened V by 0 bases and J by 1 base, and 6 bases separated the two germline ends. The DNA for the CDR3 is TGTGCCAGCAGCTTAGATCAGGTCCAAGAGACCCAGTACTTC. It is translated as CASSLDQVQETQYF. The variable domain in full, completed from reference TRBV11-2 and TRBJ2-5, reads EAGVAQSPRYKIIEKRQSVAFWCNPISGHATLYWYQQILGQGPKLLIQFQNNGVVDDSQLPKDRFSAERLKGVDSTLKIQPAKLEDSAVYLCASSLDQVQETQYFGPGTRLLVL.

This clonotype came up many times. J is TRBJ2-1 and V is TRBV6-5; unclear D gene. The V end lost 0 bases, the J end lost 0 bases, and 9 bases lay between the germline ends. CDR1 and CDR2 (germline): MNHEY, SVGAGI. There are 16 residues in the CDR3. CDR3 coding DNA: TGTGCCAGCAGTTACTCTTTGATGAGCTCCTACAATGAGCAGTTCTTC. This translates into CASSYSLMSSYNEQFF.

The chain links TRBV2 to TRBJ1-1; the D gene is possibly TRBD1 (6 bases). Germline V gives CDR1 SNHLY, CDR2 FYNNEI. The V gene lost 6 bases and the J gene lost 7 bases, with 15 bases spanning the gap. The CDR3 totals 13 residues. CDR3 sequence: CASRLRGEGEAFF. In DNA form, the CDR3 reads TGTGCCAGCAGACTCAGGGGAGAAGGTGAAGCTTTCTTT.

This chain connects TRBV25-1 to TRBJ2-7; D not certain. This CDR3 comprises 12 residues. Between the trimmed V and J ends, which lost 10 bases and 6 bases, there was a span of 16 bases. Germline CDR1 MGHDK, CDR2 SYGVNS. Written as DNA, the CDR3 is TGTGCCACCCGACCCGAATGGCGCGAGCAGTACTTC. Translated, it gives CATRPEWREQYF.

This clonotype has at least ten counts. The V gene is TRBV12-3 or TRBV12-4, the J gene TRBJ2-1; D possibly matches TRBD1 or TRBD2 (5 bases each). Near its end, the DNA agrees better with TRBJ2-5, so the J call may be wrong. The CDR3 has 14 residues. DNA for the CDR3: TGTGCCAGCAGTTGGGATATGGGGGAAGAGACCCAGTACTTC. Translation: CASSWDMGEETQYF.

This clonotype was picked up many times. J is TRBJ2-7 and V is TRBV5-1; D is unresolved. This CDR3 is built from 13 residues. Germline CDR1 is SGHRS and CDR2 is YFSETQ. Trimming removed 1 base from V and 5 bases from J, with 10 bases in between. The DNA of the CDR3 is TGCGCCAGCAGCTTGTACCCGCAGGACGAGCAGTACTTC. Its protein is CASSLYPQDEQYF. Together with reference TRBV5-1 and TRBJ2-7, the CDR3 gives the full variable domain: KAGVTQTPRYLIKTRGQQVTLSCSPISGHRSVSWYQQTPGQGLQFLFEYFSETQRNKGNFPGRFSGRQFSNSRSEMNVSTLELGDSALYLCASSLYPQDEQYFGPGTRLTVT.

This clonotype has a handful of counts. The chain uses TRBV20-1 and TRBJ1-4, with 9 bases matching TRBD1. Germline lookup yields CDR1 DFQATT and CDR2 SNEGSKA (reference sequence). J was trimmed by 6 bases and V by 5 bases; bases with no gene match: 7. The CDR3 extends over 14 amino acids. In nucleotides, the CDR3 is TGCAGTGCTCGCATGGGGACAGGGCATGAAAAACTGTTTTTT. Translation: CSARMGTGHEKLFF.

This clonotype came up a few times. This chain joins TRBV5-6 and TRBJ2-7; D not certain. This CDR3 region has 14 residues. Germline loops: CDR1 SGHDT, CDR2 YYEEEE. V was trimmed by 2 bases and J by 0 bases, leaving 9 bases between them. In nucleotides, the CDR3 is TGTGCCAGCAGCTTCGGCAGGAGCTCCTACGAGCAGTACTTC. Its translation: CASSFGRSSYEQYF.

There are a few counts of this clonotype. The chain combines TRBV20-1 with TRBJ2-3; the D gene is possibly TRBD2 (5 bases). This CDR3 is built from 12 residues. Trimming removed 1 base at V and 8 bases at J, with 10 bases between. Germline CDR1 reads DFQATT; CDR2 reads SNEGSKA (reference sequence). The CDR3 spells CSARGLRATQYF. The CDR3 DNA follows: TGCAGTGCTAGAGGTTTGAGGGCTACGCAGTATTTT.

Only a few counts were recorded for this clonotype. The chain employs TRBV6-1 and TRBJ1-2; TRBD1 is a possible D gene (5 bases). The CDR3 totals 14 residues. Germline CDR1 is MNHNS and CDR2 is SASEGT. Trimming cost V 4 bases and J 0 bases, with 9 bases left between them. CDR3 sequence reads: CASSGQRANYGYTF. The CDR3 bases are TGTGCCAGCAGTGGACAGAGAGCTAACTATGGCTACACCTTC.

This clonotype was detected a few times. The chain has TRBV19 and TRBJ2-4; the D gene is possibly TRBD1 (5 bases). The germline V gene has CDR1 LNHDA and CDR2 SQIVND (reference sequence). Trimming shortened V by 5 bases and J by 8 bases, and 19 bases separated the two germline ends. This CDR3 region has 15 residues. The CDR3 reads CASSRGQVSGDIQYF. The CDR3 nucleotides are TGTGCCAGTAGTCGAGGACAAGTGAGTGGGGACATTCAGTACTTC.

This clonotype was found a few times. The V and J genes are TRBV9 and TRBJ1-3; a weak D match, TRBD1 (5 bases). V dropped 0 bases and J dropped 8 bases, with 12 bases sitting between them. The germline gives CDR1 SGDLS, CDR2 YYNGEE. This CDR3 region has 14 residues. The CDR3 DNA follows: TGTGCCAGCAGCGTAGGAGTCGGGACGGACACCATATATTTT. Its protein is CASSVGVGTDTIYF.

This clonotype has a count of ten or more. The rearrangement uses TRBV5-8 and TRBJ2-2, with D unresolved. The V and J ends lost 0 bases and 0 bases respectively, with 6 bases between them. Germline CDR1 SGHTS, CDR2 YDEGEE. There are 15 residues in the CDR3. The CDR3 bases are TGTGCCAGCAGCTTGGGACACGCGAACACCGGGGAGCTGTTTTTT. Translation gives CASSLGHANTGELFF. Full variable domain (remainder filled in from reference TRBV5-8 and TRBJ2-2): EAGVTQSPTHLIKTRGQQATLRCSPISGHTSVYWYQQALGLGLQFLLWYDEGEERNRGNFPPRFSGRQFPNYSSELNVNALELEDSALYLCASSLGHANTGELFFGEGSRLTVL.

With respect to this clonotype: This may be a read error, as it is one base from a much larger clone. J is TRBJ1-3 and V is TRBV2; 7 nucleotides align to TRBD1. This CDR3 is 16 amino acids long. Looked up from germline, CDR1 is SNHLY and CDR2 is FYNNEI. This CDR3 is CACSEEGAQAGNTIYF. DNA of the CDR3: TGTGCCTGCAGCGAAGAGGGGGCGCAGGCTGGAAACACCATATATTTT.

This clonotype has only one observation. The rearrangement joins TRBV6-5 to TRBJ2-2; a possible D gene is TRBD2 (5 bases). The germline V gene has CDR1 MNHEY and CDR2 SVGAGI. CDR3 length: 15 residues. V gave up 4 bases and J gave up 0 bases, with 9 bases separating them. CDR3 DNA sequence: TGTGCCAGCAGTTGGACGGGGACGAACACCGGGGAGCTGTTTTTT. It is translated as CASSWTGTNTGELFF.

The J gene is TRBJ1-1, the V gene TRBV6-5, with D maybe TRBD1 (6 bases). Looked up from germline, CDR1 is MNHEY and CDR2 is SVGAGI. The CDR3 totals 17 residues. V lost 4 bases to trimming and J lost 4 bases, with 22 bases between them. Here the CDR3 reads CASSSIPGAGALTEAFF. The CDR3 DNA reads as TGTGCCAGCAGTTCTATCCCGGGGGCAGGGGCCCTCACTGAAGCTTTCTTT.

Only a few counts were recorded for this clonotype. A read error may be the cause here, since a much bigger clone is one base away. CDR3 DNA: TGTGCCAGCGGTTTAACCGGGTCCCCTCTCTACGAGCAGTACTTC. Amino acid sequence: CASGLTGSPLYEQYF. This sequence joins TRBV28 and TRBJ2-7; no firm D call. The CDR3 is 15 residues long. Germline V CDR1 and CDR2: MDHEN, SYDVKM.

A word on this clonotype: This may come from a read error, since a much larger clone is one base off. The chain links TRBV7-9 to TRBJ2-1; D not resolved. Germline CDR1 reads SEHNR; CDR2 reads FQNEAQ (reference sequence). This CDR3 region has 14 residues. Trimming shortened V by 5 bases and J by 4 bases, and 12 bases separated the two germline ends. The CDR3 is CASSGSPNYNEQFF. CDR3 coding DNA: TGTGCCAGCAGCGGCTCCCCAAATTACAATGAGCAGTTCTTC.

This clonotype has only a few counts. The chain recombines TRBV27 with TRBJ2-1; D gene unclear. The V gene lost 3 bases and the J gene lost 8 bases, with 23 bases spanning the gap. The V gene's germline CDR1 is MNHEY and CDR2 SMNVEV (reference sequence). This CDR3 contains 17 residues. The CDR3 sequence is CASSLRLPPPRSHEQFF. CDR3 in DNA: TGTGCCAGCAGTTTGAGACTGCCTCCGCCTCGGTCCCATGAGCAGTTCTTC.